Given below is one T cell receptor beta chain in context. What it binds is unknown. The data were taken from a study of cytomegalovirus exposure and HLA in healthy donors. Regarding the study as a whole: In a later analysis, a missense DCLRE1C variant was linked to TCR beta V- and J-gene trimming. It was likely that a cluster of highly shared sequence variants was a sequencing artifact. Only CMV serostatus was available as immune exposure information. A reported reduction in N-insertions relative to the 666-donor mean was seen in an Asian-associated ancestry cluster in a later analysis.

Researchers ran the PCR with 60 Vbeta and 13 Jbeta primers. Data came from immunoSEQ multiplex PCR; TCRdb stores just in-frame clones and leaves some out. The profile shows some 150,000 clones, just under 85% of them singletons. V dropped 3 bases and J dropped 9 bases, with 6 bases sitting between them. The germline CDR1 and CDR2 sequences are MDHEN and SYDVKM. The CDR3 is made up of 10 amino acids. This receptor was taken from a woman in her thirties or forties in good health and CMV-seronegative. The sequenced sample consisted of PBMCs. This rearrangement joins TRBV28 to TRBJ2-7, with D tentatively TRBD1 (5 bases). The chain's CDR3 is CASSFRVQYF. DNA of the CDR3: TGTGCCAGCAGTTTCAGGGTGCAGTACTTC.